The 3 T cell receptor beta chains below come from one sample, sequenced in a study of blood T cells in healthy people across ages. Combining a sample-barcoded 5' primer with a J-beta primer mix, a second PCR ran for roughly 7 to 11 cycles. TCRdb analysed the 5' RACE reads with MiXCR anew, one entry per CDR3 protein. The table lists approximately 900,000 distinct CDR3 sequences, 40% to 60% of them singletons, with around an eighth in the top ten. The sequenced sample was blood. Receptors were obtained from a young man in good health.

The chain uses TRBV7-2 and TRBJ1-1; TRBD1 is a possible D gene (5 bases). This CDR3 spans 13 amino acids. V was pared by 2 bases and J by 3 bases, with 7 bases between. The germline V gene encodes CDR1 SGHTA and CDR2 FQGNSA. The CDR3 sequence: CASSLMGDTEAFF. DNA of the CDR3: TGTGCCAGCAGCTTAATGGGGGACACTGAAGCTTTCTTT. Full variable domain (remainder filled in from reference TRBV7-2 and TRBJ1-1): GAGVSQSPSNKVTEKGKDVELRCDPISGHTALYWYRQSLGQGLEFLIYFQGNSAPDKSGLPSDRFSAERTGGSVSTLTIQRTQQEDSAVYLCASSLMGDTEAFFGQGTRLTVV.

The chain recombines TRBV6-1 with TRBJ2-1; 8 bases match TRBD1. V trimming: 2 bases; J trimming: 10 bases; junction bases outside the gene matches: 7. Germline V lookup: CDR1 MNHNS, CDR2 SASEGT. The CDR3 totals 14 residues. The CDR3 DNA reads TGTGCCAGCAGTGAAACAGGGGGTTACTACGAGCAGTTCTTC. Protein product: CASSETGGYYEQFF.

This clonotype was counted between two and nine times. The chain is built from TRBV5-1 and TRBJ2-5; D tentatively reads TRBD1 or TRBD2 (5 bases each). CDR3 size: 14 residues. Germline V gene lookup returns CDR1 SGHRS and CDR2 YFSETQ. Trimming stripped 4 bases from V and 11 bases from J, with 21 bases between. CDR3 sequence reads: CASSDWDGYNEQYF. CDR3 nucleotide sequence: TGCGCCAGCAGCGACTGGGACGGCTACAATGAGCAGTACTTC. Complete variable domain (other parts from reference TRBV5-1 and TRBJ2-5): KAGVTQTPRYLIKTRGQQVTLSCSPISGHRSVSWYQQTPGQGLQFLFEYFSETQRNKGNFPGRFSGRQFSNSRSEMNVSTLELGDSALYLCASSDWDGYNEQYFGPGTRLLVL.